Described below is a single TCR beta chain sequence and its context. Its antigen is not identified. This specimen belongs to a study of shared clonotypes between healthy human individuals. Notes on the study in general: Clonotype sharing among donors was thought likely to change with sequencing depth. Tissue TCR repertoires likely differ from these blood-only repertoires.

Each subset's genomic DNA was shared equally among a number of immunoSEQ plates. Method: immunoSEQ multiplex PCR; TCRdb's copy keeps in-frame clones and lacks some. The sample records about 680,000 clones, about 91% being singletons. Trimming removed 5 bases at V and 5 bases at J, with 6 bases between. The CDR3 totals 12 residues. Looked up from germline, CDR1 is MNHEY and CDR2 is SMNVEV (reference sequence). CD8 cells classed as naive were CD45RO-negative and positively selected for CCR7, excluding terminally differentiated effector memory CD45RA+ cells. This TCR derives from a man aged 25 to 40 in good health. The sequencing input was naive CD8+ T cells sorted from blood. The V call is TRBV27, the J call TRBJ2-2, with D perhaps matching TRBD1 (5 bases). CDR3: CASSQGTGELFF. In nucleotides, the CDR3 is TGTGCCAGCAGTCAGGGAACCGGGGAGCTGTTTTTT.